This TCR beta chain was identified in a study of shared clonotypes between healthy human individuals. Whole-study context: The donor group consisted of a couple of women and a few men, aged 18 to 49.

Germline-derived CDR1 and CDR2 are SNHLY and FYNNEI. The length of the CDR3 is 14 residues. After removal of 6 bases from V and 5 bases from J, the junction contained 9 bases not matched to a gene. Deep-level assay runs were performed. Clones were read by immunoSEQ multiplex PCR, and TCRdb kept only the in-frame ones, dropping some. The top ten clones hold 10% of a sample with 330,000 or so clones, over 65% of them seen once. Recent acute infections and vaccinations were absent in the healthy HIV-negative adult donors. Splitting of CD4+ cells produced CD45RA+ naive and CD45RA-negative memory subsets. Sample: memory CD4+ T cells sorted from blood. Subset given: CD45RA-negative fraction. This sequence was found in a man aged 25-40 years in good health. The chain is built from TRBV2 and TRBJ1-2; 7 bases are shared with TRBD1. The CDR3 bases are TGTGCCAGCAGACACATGGACAGGCTGTATGGCTACACCTTC. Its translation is CASRHMDRLYGYTF.